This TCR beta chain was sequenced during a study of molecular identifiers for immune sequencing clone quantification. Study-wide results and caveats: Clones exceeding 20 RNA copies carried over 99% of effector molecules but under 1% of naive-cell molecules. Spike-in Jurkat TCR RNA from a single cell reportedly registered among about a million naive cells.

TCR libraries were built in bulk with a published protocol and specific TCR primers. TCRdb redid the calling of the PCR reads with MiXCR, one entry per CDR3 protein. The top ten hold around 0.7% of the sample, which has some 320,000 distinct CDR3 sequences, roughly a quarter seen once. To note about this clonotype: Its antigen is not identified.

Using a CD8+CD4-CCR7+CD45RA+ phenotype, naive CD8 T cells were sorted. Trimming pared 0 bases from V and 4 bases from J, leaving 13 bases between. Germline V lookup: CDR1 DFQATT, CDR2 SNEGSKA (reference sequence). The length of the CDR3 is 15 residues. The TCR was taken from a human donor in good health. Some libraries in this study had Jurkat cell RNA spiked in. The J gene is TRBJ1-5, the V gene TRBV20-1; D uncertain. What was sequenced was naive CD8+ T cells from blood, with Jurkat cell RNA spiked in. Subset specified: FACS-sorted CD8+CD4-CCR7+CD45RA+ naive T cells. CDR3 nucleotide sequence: TGCAGTGCTAGAGATAGAGGCCTACTAAATCAGCCCCAGCATTTT. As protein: CSARDRGLLNQPQHF.